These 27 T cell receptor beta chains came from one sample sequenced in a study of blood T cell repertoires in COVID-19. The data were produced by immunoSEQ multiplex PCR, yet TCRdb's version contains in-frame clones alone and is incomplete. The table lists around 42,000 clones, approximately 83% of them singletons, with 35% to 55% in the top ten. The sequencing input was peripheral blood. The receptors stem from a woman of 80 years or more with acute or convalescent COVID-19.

The CDR3 region has the DNA TGTGCCAGTAGCCTCACAGGGAACGAGCAGTACTTC. Its protein is CASSLTGNEQYF. The chain uses TRBV19 and TRBJ2-7; possibly TRBD1 for D (6 bases). V lost 6 bases, J lost 5 bases, and 11 bases lay in between. CDR1 and CDR2 (germline): LNHDA, SQIVND (reference sequence). This CDR3 region has 12 residues.

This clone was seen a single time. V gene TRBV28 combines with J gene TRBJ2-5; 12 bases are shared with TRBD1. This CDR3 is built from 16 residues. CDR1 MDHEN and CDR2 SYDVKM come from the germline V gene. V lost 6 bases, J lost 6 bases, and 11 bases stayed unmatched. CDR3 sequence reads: CASREAGTGGAKTQYF. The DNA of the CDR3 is TGTGCCAGCAGGGAAGCCGGGACAGGGGGCGCAAAGACCCAGTACTTC.

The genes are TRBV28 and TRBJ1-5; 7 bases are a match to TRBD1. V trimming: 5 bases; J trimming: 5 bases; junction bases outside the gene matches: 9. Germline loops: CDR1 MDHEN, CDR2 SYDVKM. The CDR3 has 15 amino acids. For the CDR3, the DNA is TGTGCCAGCAGTCTGACACAGGGGCTCTATCAGCCCCAGCATTTT. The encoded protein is CASSLTQGLYQPQHF.

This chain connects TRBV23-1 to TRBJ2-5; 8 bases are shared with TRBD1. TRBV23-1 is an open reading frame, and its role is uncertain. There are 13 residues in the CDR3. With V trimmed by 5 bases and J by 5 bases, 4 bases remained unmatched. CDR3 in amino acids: CASSLTGVETQYF. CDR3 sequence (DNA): TGCGCCAGCAGTTTGACAGGGGTCGAGACCCAGTACTTC.

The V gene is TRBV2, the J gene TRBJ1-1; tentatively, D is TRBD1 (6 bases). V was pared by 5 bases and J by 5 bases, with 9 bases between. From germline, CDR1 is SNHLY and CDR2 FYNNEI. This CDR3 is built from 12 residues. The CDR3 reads CASSIDRTEAFF. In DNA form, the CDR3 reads TGTGCCAGCAGTATCGACAGGACTGAAGCTTTCTTT.

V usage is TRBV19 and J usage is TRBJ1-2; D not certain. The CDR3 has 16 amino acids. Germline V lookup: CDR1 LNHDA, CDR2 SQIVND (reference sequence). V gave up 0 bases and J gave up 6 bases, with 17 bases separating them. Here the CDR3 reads CASSIDLATKRNGYTF. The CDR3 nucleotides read TGTGCCAGTAGTATAGATCTTGCCACTAAAAGGAATGGCTACACCTTC.

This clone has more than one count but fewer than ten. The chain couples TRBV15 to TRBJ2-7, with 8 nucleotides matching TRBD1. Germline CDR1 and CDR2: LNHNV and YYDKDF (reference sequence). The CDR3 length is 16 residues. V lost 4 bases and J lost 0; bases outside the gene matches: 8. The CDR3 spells CATSTDRGLSSYEQYF. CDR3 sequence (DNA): TGTGCCACCAGCACCGACAGGGGCCTGAGCTCCTACGAGCAGTACTTC.

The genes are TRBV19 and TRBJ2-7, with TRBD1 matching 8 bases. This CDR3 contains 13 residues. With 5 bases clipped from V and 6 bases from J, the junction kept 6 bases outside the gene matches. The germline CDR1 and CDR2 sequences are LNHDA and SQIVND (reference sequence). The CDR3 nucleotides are TGTGCCAGTAGTGGGTGGACAGGGACCGAGCAGTACTTC. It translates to CASSGWTGTEQYF.

The CDR3 region is CATSARDRDNSPLHF. DNA for the CDR3: TGTGCCACCAGCGCCCGGGACAGGGATAATTCACCCCTCCACTTT. The V call is TRBV15, the J call TRBJ1-6; 9 nucleotides line up with TRBD1. Per the germline V gene, CDR1 is LNHNV and CDR2 is YYDKDF (reference sequence). This CDR3 has 15 amino acids. The ends lost 5 bases at V and 5 bases at J; junction bases unmatched: 4. The full variable domain, with the rest looked up from reference TRBV15 and TRBJ1-6, is DAMVIQNPRYQVTQFGKPVTLSCSQTLNHNVMYWYQQKSSQAPKLLFHYYDKDFNNEADTPDNFQSRRPNTSFCFLDIRSPGLGDTAMYLCATSARDRDNSPLHFGNGTRLTVT.

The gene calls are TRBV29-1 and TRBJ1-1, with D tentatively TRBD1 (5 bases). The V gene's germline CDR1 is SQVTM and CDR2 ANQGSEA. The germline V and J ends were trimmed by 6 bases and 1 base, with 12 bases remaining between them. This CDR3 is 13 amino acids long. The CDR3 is CSVASGGNTEAFF. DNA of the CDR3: TGCAGCGTAGCCTCCGGGGGGAACACTGAAGCTTTCTTT.

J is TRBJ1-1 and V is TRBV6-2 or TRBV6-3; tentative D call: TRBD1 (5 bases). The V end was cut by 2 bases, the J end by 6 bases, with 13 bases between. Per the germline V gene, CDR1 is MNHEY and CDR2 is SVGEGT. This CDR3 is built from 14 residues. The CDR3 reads CASSYGYRGSEAFF. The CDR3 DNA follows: TGTGCCAGCAGTTACGGCTATCGGGGGTCTGAAGCTTTCTTT.

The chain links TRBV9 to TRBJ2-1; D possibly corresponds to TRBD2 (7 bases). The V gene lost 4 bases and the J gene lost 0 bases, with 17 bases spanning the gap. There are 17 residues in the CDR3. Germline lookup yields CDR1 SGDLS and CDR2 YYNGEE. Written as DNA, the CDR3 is TGTGCCAGCAGCTCACGGGGGGCCGGGAGCTCCTACAATGAGCAGTTCTTC. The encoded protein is CASSSRGAGSSYNEQFF.

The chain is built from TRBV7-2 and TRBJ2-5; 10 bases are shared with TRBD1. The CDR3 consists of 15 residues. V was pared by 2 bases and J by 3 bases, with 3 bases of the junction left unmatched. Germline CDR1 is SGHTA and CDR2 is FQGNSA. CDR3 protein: CASSLMGTGEETQYF. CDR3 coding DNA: TGTGCCAGCAGCTTAATGGGGACAGGGGAAGAGACCCAGTACTTC.

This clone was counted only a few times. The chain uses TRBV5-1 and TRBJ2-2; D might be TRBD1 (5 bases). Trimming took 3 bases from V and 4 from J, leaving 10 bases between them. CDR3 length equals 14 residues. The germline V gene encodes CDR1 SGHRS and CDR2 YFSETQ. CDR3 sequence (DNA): TGCGCCAGCAGCTGGGGCAGGCTCACCGGGGAGCTGTTTTTT. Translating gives CASSWGRLTGELFF.

The CDR3 spells CASSQDERANTEAFF. DNA for the CDR3: TGCGCCAGCAGCCAAGATGAGAGGGCGAACACTGAAGCTTTCTTT. V and J are TRBV4-1 and TRBJ1-1; D gene unclear. Trimming pared 0 bases from V and 1 base from J, leaving 9 bases between. The V gene's germline CDR1 is MGHRA and CDR2 YSYEKL. This CDR3 is built from 15 residues.

The CDR3 is CASSLLPVGELFF. For the CDR3, the DNA is TGTGCCAGCAGTTTACTGCCGGTCGGGGAGCTGTTTTTT. V usage is TRBV12-3 or TRBV12-4 and J usage is TRBJ2-2; D remains ambiguous. V shed 2 bases and J shed 7 bases, with 8 bases lying between them. The CDR3 has 13 amino acids.

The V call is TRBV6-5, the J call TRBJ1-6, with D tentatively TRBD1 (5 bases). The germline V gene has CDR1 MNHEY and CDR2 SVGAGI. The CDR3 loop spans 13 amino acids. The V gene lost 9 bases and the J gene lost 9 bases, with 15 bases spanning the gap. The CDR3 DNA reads TGTGCCAGTGGGGGGGATCGAGGTTCACCCCTCCACTTT. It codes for CASGGDRGSPLHF.

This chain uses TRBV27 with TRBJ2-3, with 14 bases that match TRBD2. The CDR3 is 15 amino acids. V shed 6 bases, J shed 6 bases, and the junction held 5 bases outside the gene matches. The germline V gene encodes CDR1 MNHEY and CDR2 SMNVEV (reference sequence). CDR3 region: CASRPGLAGADTQYF. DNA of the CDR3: TGTGCCAGCAGACCGGGACTAGCGGGGGCTGATACGCAGTATTTT.

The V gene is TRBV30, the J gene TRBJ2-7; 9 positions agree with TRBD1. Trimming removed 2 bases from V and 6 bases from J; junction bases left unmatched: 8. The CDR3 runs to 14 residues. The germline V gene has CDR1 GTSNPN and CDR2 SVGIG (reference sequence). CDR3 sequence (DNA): TGTGCCTGGAGTCGGGACAGGGTAACGAGCGAGCAGTACTTC. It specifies CAWSRDRVTSEQYF.

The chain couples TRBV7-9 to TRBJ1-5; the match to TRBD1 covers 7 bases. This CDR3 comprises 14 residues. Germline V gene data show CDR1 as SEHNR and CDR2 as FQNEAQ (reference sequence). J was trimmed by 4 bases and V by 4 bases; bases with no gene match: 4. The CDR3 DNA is TGTGCCAGCAGCTCAGGGGGAGGTAATCAGCCCCAGCATTTT. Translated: CASSSGGGNQPQHF.

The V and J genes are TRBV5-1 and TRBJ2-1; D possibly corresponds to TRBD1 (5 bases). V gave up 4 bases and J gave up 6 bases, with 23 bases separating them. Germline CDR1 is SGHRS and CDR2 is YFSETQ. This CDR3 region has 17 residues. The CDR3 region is CASSLNPQGPIANEQFF. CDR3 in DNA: TGCGCCAGCAGCCTCAACCCCCAGGGTCCGATCGCCAATGAGCAGTTCTTC.

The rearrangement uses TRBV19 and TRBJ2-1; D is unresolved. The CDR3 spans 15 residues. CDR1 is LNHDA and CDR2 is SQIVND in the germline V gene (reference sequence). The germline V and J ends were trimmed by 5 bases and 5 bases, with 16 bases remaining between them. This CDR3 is CASSAAGSLNNEQFF. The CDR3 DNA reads TGTGCCAGTAGTGCGGCCGGGTCGTTAAACAATGAGCAGTTCTTC.

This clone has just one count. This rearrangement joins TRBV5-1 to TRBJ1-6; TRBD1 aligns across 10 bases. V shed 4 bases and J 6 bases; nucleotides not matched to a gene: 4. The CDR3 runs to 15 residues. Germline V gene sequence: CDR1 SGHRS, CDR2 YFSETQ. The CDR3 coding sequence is TGCGCCAGCAGCCGGGGACAGGGGATTAATTCACCCCTCCACTTT. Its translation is CASSRGQGINSPLHF.

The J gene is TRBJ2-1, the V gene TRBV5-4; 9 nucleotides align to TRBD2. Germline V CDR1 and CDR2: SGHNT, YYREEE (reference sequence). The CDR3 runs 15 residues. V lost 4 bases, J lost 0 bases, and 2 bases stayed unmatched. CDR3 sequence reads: CASSPSGVSYNEQFF. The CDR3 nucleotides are TGTGCCAGCAGCCCTAGCGGGGTCTCCTACAATGAGCAGTTCTTC.

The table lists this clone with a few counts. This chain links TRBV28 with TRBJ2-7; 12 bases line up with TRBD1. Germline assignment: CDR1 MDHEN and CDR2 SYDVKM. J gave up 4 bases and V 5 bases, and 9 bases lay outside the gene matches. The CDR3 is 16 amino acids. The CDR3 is CASSTLRDRGRYEQYF. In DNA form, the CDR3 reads TGTGCCAGCAGTACTCTCCGGGACAGGGGGCGATACGAGCAGTACTTC. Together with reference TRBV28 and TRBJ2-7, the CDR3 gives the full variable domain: DVKVTQSSRYLVKRTGEKVFLECVQDMDHENMFWYRQDPGLGLRLIYFSYDVKMKEKGDIPEGYSVSREKKERFSLILESASTNQTSMYLCASSTLRDRGRYEQYFGPGTRLTVT.

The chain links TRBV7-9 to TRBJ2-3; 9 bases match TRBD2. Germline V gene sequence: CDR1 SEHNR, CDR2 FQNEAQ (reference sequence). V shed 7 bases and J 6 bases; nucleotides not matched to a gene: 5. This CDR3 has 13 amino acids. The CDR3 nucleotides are TGTGCCAGCACCGGGACTAGCCTCGATACGCAGTATTTT. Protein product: CASTGTSLDTQYF.

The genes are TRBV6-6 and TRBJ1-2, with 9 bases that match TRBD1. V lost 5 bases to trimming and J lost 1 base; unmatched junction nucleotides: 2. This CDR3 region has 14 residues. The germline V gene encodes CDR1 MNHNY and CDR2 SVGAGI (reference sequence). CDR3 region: CASSPGQGNYGYTF. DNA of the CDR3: TGTGCCAGCAGTCCGGGACAGGGTAACTATGGCTACACCTTC.